A selection of T cell receptor beta chains follows, all from one sample in a study of cytomegalovirus exposure and HLA in healthy donors. Sequencing used immunoSEQ multiplex PCR; TCRdb keeps in-frame clones, though not all of them. The data hold a few hundred thousand clones, with 80% observed a single time. Sequencing was performed on PBMCs. Receptor source: a girl aged 2 to 9 in good health and CMV-seronegative. The CDR3 runs from the conserved cysteine through the conserved F or W. The D gene is left open where the match is weak. The listing skips clone size in some rows; elsewhere it reads once, few, many or a size class.

d_call	clone_size	v_call	j_call	cdr3_nt	cdr3_aa
TRBD1	once	TRBV10-1	TRBJ2-2	TGCGCCAGCAGTGACCACGGACAGGGTATTAACACCGGGGAGCTGTTTTTT	CASSDHGQGINTGELFF
TRBD2	-	TRBV7-2	TRBJ2-7	TGTGCCAGCAGCTTAGTGGCCGGGGGGTCTCTAGCGGTTGCCTACGAGCAGTACTTC	CASSLVAGGSLAVAYEQYF
-	-	TRBV7-7	TRBJ2-3	TGTGCCAGCAGCCCCCAATCCGGAGATACGCAGTATTTT	CASSPQSGDTQYF
-	-	TRBV10-3	TRBJ1-2	TGTGCCATCAGCCCCGGTTGGGAGGGCTATGGCTACACCTTC	CAISPGWEGYGYTF
-	-	TRBV18	TRBJ1-3	TGTGCCAGCTCACTGGACATCATCTCTGGAAACACCATATATTTT	CASSLDIISGNTIYF
TRBD2	-	TRBV7-8	TRBJ2-3	TGTGCCAGCAGGCAAAAGGGACTAGCGGGGGGTCAAGGAGCCCACGGTACGCAGTATTTT	CASRQKGLAGGQGAHGTQYF
-	-	TRBV28	TRBJ2-3	TGTGCCAGCAGTTTAGGGCTCTTAGATACGCAGTATTTT	CASSLGLLDTQYF
-	-	TRBV5-1	TRBJ2-7	TGCGCCAGCAGATCCGACAGGATGTACGAGCAGTACTTC	CASRSDRMYEQYF
-	-	TRBV6-1	TRBJ2-7	TGTGCCAGCAGGGTGGGCCTCGACGGTTACGAGCAGTACTTC	CASRVGLDGYEQYF
-	-	TRBV5-1	TRBJ1-1	TGCGCCAGCAGCTTTGGGCCTGGGTTCCCGGGGGCTTTCTTT	CASSFGPGFPGAFF
-	-	TRBV28	TRBJ2-3	TGTGCCAGCAACACCATAGCGGCCCTTATCACAGATACGCAGTATTTT	CASNTIAALITDTQYF
TRBD2	-	TRBV6-1	TRBJ2-5	TGTGCCAGCAGTGAAGGGGGTAGCGGGAGGGAAGAGACCCAGTACTTC	CASSEGGSGREETQYF
TRBD1	-	TRBV28	TRBJ1-1	TGTGCCAGCAGTACTATACAGGGGGTCACTGAAGCTTTCTTT	CASSTIQGVTEAFF
TRBD1	-	TRBV4-1	TRBJ2-7	TGCGCCAGCAGCCAAGTACCACAGGGGGGTGACGAGCAGTACTTC	CASSQVPQGGDEQYF
TRBD1	-	TRBV28	TRBJ2-2	TGTGCCAGTAAGACAGGGGGCACCGGGGAGCTGTTTTTT	CASKTGGTGELFF
TRBD1	-	TRBV6-5	TRBJ1-2	TGTGCCAGCAGTTACGACCACAGGGGGCTATACTATGGCTACACCTTC	CASSYDHRGLYYGYTF
TRBD2	once	TRBV5-7	TRBJ2-3	TGTGCCAGCAGCTTACCTAGCGGGAGGGCGAACAGTCCTACGCAGTATTTT	CASSLPSGRANSPTQYF
-	-	TRBV2	TRBJ2-7	TGTGCCACGAGCGGCTCCTACGAGCAGTACTTC	CATSGSYEQYF
-	few	TRBV5-1	TRBJ1-4	TGCGCCAGCAGCTTGGGACCCGACAGGTCAACTAATGAAAAACTGTTTTTT	CASSLGPDRSTNEKLFF
-	-	TRBV23-1	TRBJ1-1	TGCGCCAGCAGGCCGAGATCGGCGGGGATGGACACTGAAGCTTTCTTT	CASRPRSAGMDTEAFF
-	few	TRBV6-5	TRBJ1-3	TGTGCCAGCAGTTACTCGACAGAGTCTGGAAACACCATATATTTT	CASSYSTESGNTIYF
-	-	TRBV28	TRBJ1-5	TGTGCCAGCAGATCAACAGGGAATCAGCCCCAGCATTTT	CASRSTGNQPQHF
-	-	TRBV7-8	TRBJ1-1	TGTGCCAGCAGTGGGGAGGGCACTGAAGCTTTCTTT	CASSGEGTEAFF
-	-	TRBV2	TRBJ1-3	TGTGCCAGCAGTGATTGGACAGAGTTCTTCTCTGGAAACACCATATATTTT	CASSDWTEFFSGNTIYF
TRBD1	once	TRBV29-1	TRBJ2-7	TGCAGCGTTTCGGGACAGGAAAGCTCCTACGAGCAGTACTTC	CSVSGQESSYEQYF
-	-	TRBV27	TRBJ2-3	TGTGCCAGCAGTTTTTATTGGGAGACTAGCACAGATACGCAGTATTTT	CASSFYWETSTDTQYF
TRBD2	-	TRBV25-1	TRBJ2-3	TGTGCCAGCAGTGAGAGCGGGAGGCGCACAGATACGCAGTATTTT	CASSESGRRTDTQYF
TRBD2	-	TRBV19	TRBJ2-2	TGTGCCAGTAGTCCCCGACTAGCGGGAGCACGTACCGGGGAGCTGTTTTTT	CASSPRLAGARTGELFF
TRBD1	few	TRBV6-5	TRBJ1-2	TGTGCCAGCAGGATAACAGGGGGAGACTATGGCTACACCTTC	CASRITGGDYGYTF
-	-	TRBV27	TRBJ1-4	TGTGGTGTGGTACTGTGTAATGAAAAACTGTTTTTT	CGVVLCNEKLFF
-	few	TRBV4-2	TRBJ2-3	TGTGCCAGCAGCCAAGATCGGGGCACAGATACGCAGTATTTT	CASSQDRGTDTQYF
TRBD2	-	TRBV6-5	TRBJ2-7	TGTGCCAGCAGCATAGGACTAGCCTACGAGCAGTACTTC	CASSIGLAYEQYF
-	-	TRBV7-9	TRBJ1-4	TGTGCCAGCAGCTACTCGGTCGGAGATGCAACTAATGAAAAACTGTTTTTT	CASSYSVGDATNEKLFF
-	-	TRBV30	TRBJ2-1	TGTGCCTGGAGCCCCCTTAAGCAGTTCTTC	CAWSPLKQFF